Listed below are T cell receptor beta chains from one sample, sequenced in a study of CD8+CD57+ T cells in acquired aplastic anemia. TCRdb independently ran MiXCR on the reads; one entry per CDR3 protein. The sample contains 120,000 or so distinct CDR3 sequences, about 40% of which appear only once. Material for sequencing was sorted CD4+, CD8+, or CD8+CD57+ T cells (not recorded which) from PBMCs. The source of these receptors is a human donor with aplastic anemia. CDR3s include the opening cysteine and the closing phenylalanine or tryptophan. The order of the fields is J gene, D gene, V gene, clone size, CDR3 DNA, CDR3 protein. D genes are given only for firm matches. Expanded clones get a size class; other rows say once, few or many, or leave the size out.

TRBJ1-1 - TRBV9 - TGTGCCAGCACGCGTGGCCTCGGGGACACTGAAGCTTTCTTT CASTRGLGDTEAFF
TRBJ2-7 - TRBV15 - TGTGCCGCCAGCAGAGGGGGGGGCGCGGCCTCCTACGAGCAGTACTTC CAASRGGGAASYEQYF
TRBJ1-5 - TRBV7-8 - TGTGCCAGCAGCTTAGAGTTGTGGAGCCACAATCAGCCCCAGCATTTT CASSLELWSHNQPQHF
TRBJ1-5 - TRBV20-1 - TGCAGTGCTAGACAGGCGTTCGATCAGCCCCAGCATTTT CSARQAFDQPQHF
TRBJ1-4 - TRBV4-1 few TGCGCCAGCAGCCAAGAGCGGACTTTGGGGGTAGAAAAACTGTTTTTT CASSQERTLGVEKLFF
TRBJ1-2 - TRBV2 - TGTGCCAGCAGCGGCGATGCTGACGATGGCTACACCTTC CASSGDADDGYTF
TRBJ1-1 - TRBV19 - TGTGCCAGTAGTACCAAACCGGGACGGATGAACACTGAAGCTTTCTTT CASSTKPGRMNTEAFF
TRBJ2-5 - TRBV10-2 - TGCGCCAGTAGTGAGTCCCCCGACAGGCAAGAGACCCAGCGCTTC CASSESPDRQETQRF
TRBJ1-6 - TRBV5-8 many TGTGCCAGCAGCTTAAGGGGATCACCCCTCCACTTT CASSLRGSPLHF
TRBJ2-5 - TRBV7-8 few TGTGCCAGCAGCCGTCAAGAGACCCAGTACTTC CASSRQETQYF
TRBJ1-2 - TRBV6-1 once TGTGCCAGCAGTGACAGGGCGGGAGGCTACACCTTC CASSDRAGGYTF
TRBJ1-1 - TRBV19 - TGTGCCAGTAGTATTTACACTGAAGCTTTCTTT CASSIYTEAFF
TRBJ2-7 - TRBV29-1 - TGCAGCGTCCAACAGGGGGGGTCCTACGAGCAGTACTTC CSVQQGGSYEQYF
TRBJ2-1 TRBD2 TRBV20-1 - TGCAGTGCTTATAGCGGGGGGGCCTACAATGAGCAGTTCTTC CSAYSGGAYNEQFF
TRBJ1-2 TRBD1 TRBV5-1 - TGCGCCAGCAGCGATATGACAGGGGCCTATGGCTACACCTTC CASSDMTGAYGYTF
TRBJ1-4 - TRBV2 once TGTGCCAGCAGTATCGCGACAGCTGAAAAACTGTTTTTT CASSIATAEKLFF
TRBJ1-5 - TRBV2 - TGTGCCAGCAGTGCCGGGAGGAGCCAGCCCCAGCATTTT CASSAGRSQPQHF
TRBJ2-7 - TRBV19 - TGTGCCAGTAGTATTCGGGGGGCAGGGACCGAGCAGTACTTC CASSIRGAGTEQYF
TRBJ2-4 - TRBV11-2 many TGTGCCAGCAGCATGGATCCGGGACGGAACATTCAGTACTTC CASSMDPGRNIQYF
TRBJ2-2 - TRBV2 many TGTGCCAGAGGCGACAACACCGGGGAGCTGTTTTTT CARGDNTGELFF
TRBJ2-1 - TRBV15 - TGTGCCACCAGCAGAGCCCTGGACATCAGAAATGAGCAGTTCTTC CATSRALDIRNEQFF
TRBJ1-2 - TRBV20-1 once TGCAGTGCACTAACGGTTAACTATGGCTACACCTTC CSALTVNYGYTF
TRBJ2-7 - TRBV4-3 many TGCGCCAGCAGCCAAGATGGTGCCCCTACGAGGACGTACTTC CASSQDGAPTRTYF
TRBJ1-5 - TRBV30 - TGTGCCTGGAGTCAGAGGGGCAGTCAGCCCCAGCATTTT CAWSQRGSQPQHF
TRBJ2-7 TRBD2 TRBV20-1 - TGCAGTGCTAGACCCTGGGCTAGCGGGAGGGCCGGGCTCGAGCAGTACTTC CSARPWASGRAGLEQYF
TRBJ2-1 TRBD2 TRBV11-1 - TGTGCCAGCAGCGCCGGGACTAGCGGCTACAATGAGCAGTTCTTC CASSAGTSGYNEQFF
TRBJ2-5 TRBD2 TRBV9 many TGTGCCAGCAGCGTAGGAGGCGGGGGGGCTGGGGAGACCCAGTACTTC CASSVGGGGAGETQYF
TRBJ2-2 - TRBV24-1 many TGTGCCACCAGTGACCCCAGGGAGGTCACCGGGGAGCTGTTTTTT CATSDPREVTGELFF
TRBJ2-6 TRBD1 TRBV14 many TGTGCCAGCAGCCACTCGGGACAGGGGGCACTCTCTGGGGCCAACGTCCTGACTTTC CASSHSGQGALSGANVLTF
TRBJ1-5 - TRBV24-1 - TGTGCCACCAGTGATGTGTACAGCAATCAGCCCCAGCATTTT CATSDVYSNQPQHF
TRBJ2-1 - TRBV7-9 many TGTGCCAGCAGCTTAGGCACCTACAATGAGCAGTTCTTC CASSLGTYNEQFF
TRBJ1-1 - TRBV20-1 once TGCAGTGCAACCGGGACGAAGAACACTGAAGCTTTCTTT CSATGTKNTEAFF
TRBJ2-1 - TRBV5-1 many TGCGCCAGCAGCTTGGCGGGCTACAGTAAGCAGTTCTTC CASSLAGYSKQFF
TRBJ1-3 - TRBV5-5 many TGTGCCAGCAGCTGGGCAGTGCTTGGAAACACCATATATTTT CASSWAVLGNTIYF
TRBJ1-2 - TRBV3-1 - TGTGCCAGCAGCCAAGAAGAGAGATATGGCTACACCTTC CASSQEERYGYTF
TRBJ1-2 - TRBV7-6 many TGTGCCAGCAGCCCCTCGCCCGGGAGGTATGGCTACACCTTC CASSPSPGRYGYTF
TRBJ2-7 - TRBV20-1 many TGCAGTGCTAAGGGCGGGGGCACCTACGAGCAGTACTTC CSAKGGGTYEQYF
TRBJ1-2 TRBD1 TRBV4-2 - TGTGCCAGCAGCGCGCCGGGACAGGCGAGTAGCTACACCTTC CASSAPGQASSYTF
TRBJ1-1 TRBD1 TRBV10-3 once TGTGCCATCCGGGGGTGGCAGGGGGACACTGAAGCTTTCTTT CAIRGWQGDTEAFF
TRBJ2-2 - TRBV5-5 - TGTGCCAGCAGCTTTTCACAGGGGAGGAGCACCGGGGAGCTGTTTTTT CASSFSQGRSTGELFF
TRBJ1-1 TRBD1 TRBV7-9 many TGTGCCAGCAGCCTCAGGACAGGGGCGCGGAACACTGAAGCTTTCTTT CASSLRTGARNTEAFF
TRBJ1-3 - TRBV11-1 few TGTGCCAGCAGCCTTAGTGAGGGGTTGAGCAGAAACACCATATATTTT CASSLSEGLSRNTIYF
TRBJ1-3 - TRBV5-6 many TGTGCCAGCAGCTTGGGGCAGGGAAACACCATATATTTT CASSLGQGNTIYF
TRBJ2-7 - TRBV28 - TGTGCCAGCAGAAGGTCTAAGGTGTCCTACGAGCAGCACTTC CASRRSKVSYEQHF
TRBJ1-5 - TRBV7-8 - TGTGCCAGCAGCTTGATGGGGAGTAGCAATCAGCCCCAGCATTTT CASSLMGSSNQPQHF
TRBJ2-5 TRBD2 TRBV30 - TGTGCCTGGAGTGTCGGAGCGGGGGGGGGAGAGACCCAGTACTTC CAWSVGAGGGETQYF
TRBJ1-2 - TRBV5-6 many TGTGCCAGCAGCTCTGGACAGCTGTATGGCTACACCTTC CASSSGQLYGYTF
TRBJ1-1 - TRBV5-1 many TGCGCCAGTAGGTCTGGTGAGGGGTGGAGCACTGAAGCTTTCTTT CASRSGEGWSTEAFF